This paragraph reports one TCR beta chain. Assay used: immunoSEQ multiplex PCR; TCRdb lists only in-frame clones, some missing. The sample contains some 180,000 clones, 70% to 90% of which appear only once. The data were obtained in a study of blood T cell repertoires in COVID-19. The overall study: Samples came from the United States, Italy and Spain, spanning acute and convalescent COVID-19. PBMCs, B-cell-depleted T cells, or T cells provided the cDNA or gDNA that made up the material.

The junction had 12 bases not matched to a gene; V was cut back by 5 bases and J by 3 bases. The CDR3 runs to 17 residues. From germline, CDR1 is SGHNT and CDR2 YENEEA. The source is a man aged 35 to 55 with active or convalescent COVID-19. Sequencing was performed on peripheral blood. The chain links TRBV11-3 to TRBJ2-7; 11 nucleotides match TRBD2. CDR3 DNA: TGTGCCAGCAGCCCCGTAGTGGTAGCGGGAGGGTACTACGAGCAGTACTTC. Its protein is CASSPVVVAGGYYEQYF. The full variable domain, rest sourced from reference TRBV11-3 and TRBJ2-7, is EAGVVQSPRYKIIEKKQPVAFWCNPISGHNTLYWYLQNLGQGPELLIRYENEEAVDDSQLPKDRFSAERLKGVDSTLKIQPAELGDSAVYLCASSPVVVAGGYYEQYFGPGTRLTVT.